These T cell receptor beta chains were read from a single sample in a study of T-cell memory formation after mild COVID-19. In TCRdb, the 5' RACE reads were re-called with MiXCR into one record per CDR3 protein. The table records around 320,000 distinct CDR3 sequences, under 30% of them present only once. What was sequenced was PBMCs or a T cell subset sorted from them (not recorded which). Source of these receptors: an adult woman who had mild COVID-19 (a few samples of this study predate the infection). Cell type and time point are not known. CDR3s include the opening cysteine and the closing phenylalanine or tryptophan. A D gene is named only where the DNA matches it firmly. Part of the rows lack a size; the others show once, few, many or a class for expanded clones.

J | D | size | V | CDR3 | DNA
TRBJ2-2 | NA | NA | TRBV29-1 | CSVGRQGHVTGELFF | TGCAGCGTTGGTCGGCAGGGGCATGTCACCGGGGAGCTGTTTTTT
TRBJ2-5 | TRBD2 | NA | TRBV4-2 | CASSPRGGVETQYF | TGTGCCAGCAGCCCCCGCGGGGGGGTAGAGACCCAGTACTTC
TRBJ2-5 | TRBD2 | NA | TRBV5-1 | CASSPGVRGETQYF | TGCGCCAGCAGTCCCGGGGTGCGGGGGGAGACCCAGTACTTC
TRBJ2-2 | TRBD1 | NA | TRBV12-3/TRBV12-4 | CASSHDRVVRTGELFF | TGTGCCAGCAGCCACGACAGGGTTGTAAGGACCGGGGAGCTGTTTTTT
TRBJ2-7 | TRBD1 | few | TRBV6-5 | CASSQQGYAYEQYF | TGTGCCAGCAGTCAACAGGGGTACGCCTACGAGCAGTACTTC
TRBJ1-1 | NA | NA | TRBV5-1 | CASSLGGLDTEAFF | TGCGCCAGCAGCTTGGGGGGGCTAGACACTGAAGCTTTCTTT
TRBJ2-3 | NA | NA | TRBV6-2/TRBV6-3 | CASSLPRGVGTDTQYF | TGTGCCAGCAGTCTCCCCCGGGGCGTGGGCACAGATACGCAGTATTTT
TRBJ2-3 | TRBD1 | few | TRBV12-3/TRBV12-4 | CASSPDRATTDTQYF | TGTGCCAGCAGTCCCGACAGGGCCACGACAGATACGCAGTATTTT
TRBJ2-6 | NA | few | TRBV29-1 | CSVVNSGANVLTF | TGCAGCGTTGTAAACTCTGGGGCCAACGTCCTGACTTTC
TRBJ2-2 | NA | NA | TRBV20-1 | CSARDGGKGAGELFF | TGCAGTGCTAGAGATGGGGGGAAGGGGGCCGGGGAGCTGTTTTTT
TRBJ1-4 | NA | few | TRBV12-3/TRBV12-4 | CASSRPSNEKLFF | TGTGCCAGCAGCCGCCCGTCTAATGAAAAACTGTTTTTT
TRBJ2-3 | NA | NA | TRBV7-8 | CASSLVREAADTQYF | TGTGCCAGCAGCTTAGTCCGAGAGGCTGCAGATACGCAGTATTTT
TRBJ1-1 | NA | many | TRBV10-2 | CASRDEGLSTEAFF | TGCGCCAGCAGGGACGAGGGGTTGAGCACTGAAGCTTTCTTT
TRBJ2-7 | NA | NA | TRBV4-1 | CASSVGGSYEQYF | TGCGCCAGCAGCGTTGGGGGGTCCTACGAGCAGTACTTC
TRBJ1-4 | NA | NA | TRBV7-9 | CASSSPGATNEKLFF | TGTGCCAGCAGCTCCCCAGGAGCAACTAATGAAAAACTGTTTTTT
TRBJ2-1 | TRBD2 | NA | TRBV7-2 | CASNSPRGTSGRYEQFF | TGTGCCAGCAACTCCCCCCGGGGGACTAGCGGGAGGTATGAGCAGTTCTTC
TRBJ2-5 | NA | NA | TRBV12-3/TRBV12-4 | CASSRDGEETQYF | TGTGCCAGCAGTCGGGACGGGGAAGAGACCCAGTACTTC
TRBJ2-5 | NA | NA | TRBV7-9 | CASSLMEETQYF | TGTGCCAGCAGCTTAATGGAAGAGACCCAGTACTTC
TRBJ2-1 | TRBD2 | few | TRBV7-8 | CASSSPGLAGYGSSYNEQFF | TGTGCCAGCAGCTCGCCGGGACTAGCGGGATATGGGAGCTCCTACAATGAGCAGTTCTTC
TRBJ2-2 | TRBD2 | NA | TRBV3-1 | CASSRSAGGYTGELFF | TGTGCCAGCAGCCGCAGTGCGGGGGGATACACCGGGGAGCTGTTTTTT
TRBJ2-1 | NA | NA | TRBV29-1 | CSVASNEQFF | TGCAGCGTTGCCTCGAATGAGCAGTTCTTC
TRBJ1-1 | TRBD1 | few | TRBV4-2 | CASSQGTGRSTEAFF | TGTGCCAGCAGCCAAGGGACAGGGAGGAGCACTGAAGCTTTCTTT
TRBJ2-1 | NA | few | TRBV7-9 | CASREAVTESSYNEQFF | TGTGCCAGCAGGGAGGCTGTGACGGAAAGCTCCTACAATGAGCAGTTCTTC